This T cell receptor (beta chain) was recorded in a study of blood T cell repertoires in COVID-19. At the level of the study: Both acute and convalescent COVID-19 samples were obtained from the United States, Italy and Spain.

In the source study's methods: Reference gene primer amplification gave estimated nucleated cell counts. Assay used: immunoSEQ multiplex PCR; TCRdb lists only in-frame clones, some missing. For V, J and clone size, that table is used; D and trimming come from the DNA. The sample records 60,000 to 90,000 clones, approximately 90% being singletons. Trimming removed 3 bases at V and 13 bases at J, with 12 bases between. Germline assignment: CDR1 DFQATT and CDR2 SNEGSKA (reference sequence). This CDR3 comprises 10 residues. The source is a woman at least 80 years old with active or convalescent COVID-19. The specimen was peripheral blood. The V gene is TRBV20-1, the J gene TRBJ2-5; the D gene could be TRBD1 or TRBD2 (5 bases each). CDR3 coding DNA: TGCAGTGCTAGTGGGGGAGCAGTGTACTTC. Translating gives CSASGGAVYF.